This T cell receptor (beta chain) was captured in a study of blood T cell repertoires in COVID-19. Seattle patients were enrolled while actively infected and followed longitudinally. Generated by immunoSEQ multiplex PCR, the TCRdb table keeps only in-frame clones and is missing some. The sample lists some 190,000 clones, around 80% seen once, with 7.8% in the top ten. Germline V lookup: CDR1 SNHLY, CDR2 FYNNEI. V lost 6 bases and J 8 bases, leaving 13 bases between the germline ends. This CDR3 comprises 12 residues. The V gene is TRBV2, the J gene TRBJ1-2, with TRBD1 as a possible D gene (5 bases). This TCR derives from a woman of 80 years or more with COVID-19, enrolled during active disease. The sample taken for sequencing was peripheral blood. In nucleotides, the CDR3 is TGTGCCAGCAGCCAAGGGGCCGGCGGCTACACCTTC. Its translation is CASSQGAGGYTF.